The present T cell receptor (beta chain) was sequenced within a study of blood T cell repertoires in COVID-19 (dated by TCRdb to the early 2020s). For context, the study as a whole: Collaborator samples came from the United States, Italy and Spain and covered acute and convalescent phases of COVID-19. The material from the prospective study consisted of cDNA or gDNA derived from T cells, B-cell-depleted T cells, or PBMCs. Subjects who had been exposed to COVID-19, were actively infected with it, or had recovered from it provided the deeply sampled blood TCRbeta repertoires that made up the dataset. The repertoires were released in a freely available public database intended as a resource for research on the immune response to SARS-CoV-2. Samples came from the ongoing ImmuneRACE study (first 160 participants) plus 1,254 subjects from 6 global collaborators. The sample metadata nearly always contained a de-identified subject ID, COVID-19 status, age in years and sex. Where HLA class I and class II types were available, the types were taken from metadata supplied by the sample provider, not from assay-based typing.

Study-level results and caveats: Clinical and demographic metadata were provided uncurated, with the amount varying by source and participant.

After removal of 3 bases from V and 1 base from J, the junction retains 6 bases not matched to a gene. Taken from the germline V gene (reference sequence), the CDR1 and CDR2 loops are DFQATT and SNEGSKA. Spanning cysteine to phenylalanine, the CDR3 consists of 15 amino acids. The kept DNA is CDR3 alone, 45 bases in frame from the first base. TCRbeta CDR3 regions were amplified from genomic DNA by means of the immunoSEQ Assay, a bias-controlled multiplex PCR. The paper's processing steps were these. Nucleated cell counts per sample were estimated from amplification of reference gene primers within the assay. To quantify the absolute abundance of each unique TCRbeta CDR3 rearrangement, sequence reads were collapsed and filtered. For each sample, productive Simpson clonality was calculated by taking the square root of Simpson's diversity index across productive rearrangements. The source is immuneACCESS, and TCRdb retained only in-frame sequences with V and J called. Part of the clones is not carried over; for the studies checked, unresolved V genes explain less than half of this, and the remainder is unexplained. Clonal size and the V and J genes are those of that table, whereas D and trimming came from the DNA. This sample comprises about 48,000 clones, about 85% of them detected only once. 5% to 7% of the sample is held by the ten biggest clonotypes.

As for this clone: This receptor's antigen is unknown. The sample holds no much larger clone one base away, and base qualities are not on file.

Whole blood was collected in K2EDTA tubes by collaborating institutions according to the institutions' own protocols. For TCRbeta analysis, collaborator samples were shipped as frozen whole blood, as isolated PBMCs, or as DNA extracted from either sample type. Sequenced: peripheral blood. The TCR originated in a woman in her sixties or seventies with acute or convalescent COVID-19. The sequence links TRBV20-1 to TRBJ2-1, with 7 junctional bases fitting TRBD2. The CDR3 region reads CSASVWGGSYNEQFF. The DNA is TGCAGTGCTAGTGTCTGGGGGGGGTCCTACAATGAGCAGTTCTTC.